The 21 T cell receptor beta chains reported below all come from one sample, sequenced in a study of CD8+ T cells in alopecia areata. It was cDNA, reverse transcribed from extracted RNA, that served as the sequencing template. Using immunoSEQ multiplex PCR, the repertoire was profiled, and TCRdb retains in-frame clones only, with some absent. The table includes about 180,000 clones, about 63% detected once. The starting material was CD4+ T cells sorted from blood, obtained at week 0. These receptors all stem from a human donor with alopecia areata.

The rearrangement joins TRBV30 to TRBJ2-1; D might be TRBD1 (6 bases). Germline lookup yields CDR1 GTSNPN and CDR2 SVGIG (reference sequence). This CDR3 is 15 amino acids long. The ends were cut back, 2 bases at V and 0 bases at J, with 11 bases in the middle. In DNA form, the CDR3 reads TGTGCCTGGAGTACGGTACAGGGCTCCTACAATGAGCAGTTCTTC. Protein: CAWSTVQGSYNEQFF.

V usage is TRBV4-2 and J usage is TRBJ2-1; D gene unclear. CDR3 length: 18 residues. Looked up from germline, CDR1 is LGHNA and CDR2 is YNFKEQ. Between the trimmed V and J ends, which lost 0 bases and 8 bases, there was a span of 23 bases. The chain's CDR3 is CASSQDPHLGGVKDEQFF. In DNA form, the CDR3 reads TGTGCCAGCAGCCAAGATCCCCATTTGGGTGGGGTGAAAGATGAGCAGTTCTTC.

The rearrangement links TRBV29-1 to TRBJ2-3; either TRBD1 or TRBD2 may fit D (5 bases each). The V gene lost 8 bases and the J gene lost 8 bases, with 14 bases spanning the gap. Germline CDR1 and CDR2: SQVTM and ANQGSEA. This CDR3 has 11 residues. CDR3 amino acids: CSTGRRGTQYF. CDR3 in DNA: TGCAGCACGGGACGAAGGGGTACGCAGTATTTT.

This clone was counted a few times. The CDR3 sequence: CASSGRTGTYEQYF. CDR3 DNA: TGTGCCAGCAGTGGAAGGACAGGGACCTACGAGCAGTACTTC. V usage is TRBV25-1 and J usage is TRBJ2-7; TRBD1 matches 8 bases. Looked up from germline, CDR1 is MGHDK and CDR2 is SYGVNS. The length of the CDR3 is 14 residues. J gave up 2 bases and V 4 bases, and 4 bases lay outside the gene matches.

This rearrangement joins TRBV5-1 to TRBJ1-1; TRBD1 is a possible D gene (5 bases). Germline V CDR1 and CDR2: SGHRS, YFSETQ. CDR3 length: 14 residues. Deletions cut 0 bases from V and 7 bases from J, with 13 bases between. CDR3 bases: TGCGCCAGCAGCTTGGCCAGACAGAGCCTTGAAGCTTTCTTT. Protein sequence: CASSLARQSLEAFF. Looking up the rest from reference TRBV5-1 and TRBJ1-1 gives the full variable domain: KAGVTQTPRYLIKTRGQQVTLSCSPISGHRSVSWYQQTPGQGLQFLFEYFSETQRNKGNFPGRFSGRQFSNSRSEMNVSTLELGDSALYLCASSLARQSLEAFFGQGTRLTVV.

This clone appeared many times. The rearrangement joins TRBV7-2 to TRBJ2-3; D gene uncertain. V lost 8 bases, J lost 2 bases, and 5 bases lay in between. This CDR3 contains 11 residues. Germline CDR1 is SGHTA and CDR2 is FQGNSA. The DNA for the CDR3 is TGTGCCAGCGGAAACACAGATACGCAGTATTTT. Its translation: CASGNTDTQYF.

This chain uses TRBV5-4 with TRBJ2-7, with 10 bases lining up with TRBD1. This CDR3 has 15 residues. Germline V gives CDR1 SGHNT, CDR2 YYREEE (reference sequence). Trimming at V came to 4 bases and at J to 0 bases, leaving 4 bases not matched to a gene. The CDR3 is CASSTGTGDSYEQYF. As DNA, the CDR3 is TGTGCCAGCAGCACAGGGACAGGGGACTCCTACGAGCAGTACTTC.

V usage is TRBV7-9 and J usage is TRBJ2-2; D is ambiguous. The V gene lost 6 bases and the J gene lost 4 bases, with 18 bases spanning the gap. CDR1 and CDR2 (germline): SEHNR, FQNEAQ (reference sequence). The CDR3 length is 16 residues. CDR3 sequence: CASRPSPASSTGELFF. Written as DNA, the CDR3 is TGTGCCAGCAGACCCTCCCCGGCGAGTTCCACCGGGGAGCTGTTTTTT.

V and J are TRBV30 and TRBJ1-2; D may be TRBD1 (6 bases). The CDR3 has 15 residues. Germline loops: CDR1 GTSNPN, CDR2 SVGIG (reference sequence). Between the trimmed V and J ends, which lost 3 bases and 5 bases, there was a span of 19 bases. CDR3 amino acids: CAWSPLWSGTYGYTF. The CDR3 nucleotides read TGTGCCTGGAGCCCCCTGTGGTCCGGGACATATGGCTACACCTTC.

J is TRBJ2-1 and V is TRBV7-9; a weak D match, TRBD2 (7 bases). The CDR3 is 15 residues long. Germline CDR1 and CDR2: SEHNR and FQNEAQ (reference sequence). V was pared by 2 bases and J by 5 bases, with 13 bases between. As DNA, the CDR3 is TGTGCCAGCAGCTTATCCGGGGGGCGGCACAATGAGCAGTTCTTC. Encoded protein: CASSLSGGRHNEQFF.

The chain joins TRBV7-8 to TRBJ1-1, with 9 bases that match TRBD1. The CDR3 runs 17 residues. Germline V lookup: CDR1 SGHVS, CDR2 FQNEAQ. The trim removed 8 bases at V and 0 bases at J, leaving 13 bases unmatched. The CDR3 loop reads CASEFRDRALMNTEAFF. The CDR3 DNA reads as TGTGCCAGCGAATTCCGGGACAGGGCCTTAATGAACACTGAAGCTTTCTTT.

This rearrangement joins TRBV6-5 to TRBJ1-1, with 7 bases fitting TRBD1. The germline gives CDR1 MNHEY, CDR2 SVGAGI. This CDR3 spans 11 amino acids. Trimming took 7 bases from V and 6 from J; bases not matched to a gene: 2. Here the CDR3 reads CASTDRAEAFF. The CDR3 coding sequence is TGTGCCAGCACTGACAGGGCTGAAGCTTTCTTT.

This chain connects TRBV29-1 to TRBJ2-5; no clear D. The germline V and J ends were trimmed by 4 bases and 7 bases, with 19 bases remaining between them. Per the germline V gene, CDR1 is SQVTM and CDR2 is ANQGSEA. CDR3 length: 14 residues. Here the CDR3 reads CSVVNLIKEGTQYF. The CDR3 DNA is TGCAGCGTTGTCAACTTGATTAAAGAAGGGACCCAGTACTTC.

The V and J genes are TRBV5-1 and TRBJ2-1; TRBD2 aligns across 11 bases. The germline gives CDR1 SGHRS, CDR2 YFSETQ. The CDR3 consists of 15 residues. Losses at the gene ends were 0 bases for V and 7 bases for J; bases not matched to a gene: 3. The CDR3 DNA sequence: TGCGCCAGCAGCTTGGTCGTAGCGGGGGGGAATGAGCAGTTCTTC. It yields the protein CASSLVVAGGNEQFF.

The rearrangement joins TRBV30 to TRBJ2-7; 9 bases map to TRBD1. CDR3 length: 14 residues. Germline assignment: CDR1 GTSNPN and CDR2 SVGIG (reference sequence). V lost 3 bases and J lost 7; bases outside the gene matches: 10. The CDR3 DNA follows: TGTGCCTGGAGAACAGGGGGCTCCCTATGGGAGCAGTACTTC. This gives the protein CAWRTGGSLWEQYF.

A word on this clone: Additional DNA sequences in this sample encode the identical CDR3. CDR3 in DNA: TGCAGCGTTGGTGGCAATCAGCCCCAGCATTTT. Its protein product is CSVGGNQPQHF. V usage is TRBV29-1 and J usage is TRBJ1-5; D is unclear. Germline V CDR1 and CDR2: SQVTM, ANQGSEA. The CDR3 loop spans 11 amino acids. The ends were cut back, 4 bases at V and 2 bases at J, with 3 bases in the middle.

The J gene is TRBJ1-6, the V gene TRBV19; 9 bases are shared with TRBD1. Germline V CDR1 and CDR2: LNHDA, SQIVND (reference sequence). The CDR3 extends over 14 amino acids. With 7 bases clipped from V and 9 bases from J, the junction kept 7 bases outside the gene matches. The CDR3 DNA reads TGTGCCAGTACACCGGGACAGGGTCTTTCACCCCTCCACTTT. Protein: CASTPGQGLSPLHF.

CDR3 sequence (DNA): TGTGCCAGCAGCCAAGATCGGGGTCAGGGGGGCTACACCTTC. Translated: CASSQDRGQGGYTF. The chain uses TRBV14 and TRBJ1-2; possible D gene TRBD1, 6 bases. The CDR3 runs to 14 residues. CDR1 and CDR2 (germline): SGHDN, FVKESK. The ends were cut back, 0 bases at V and 8 bases at J, with 13 bases in the middle.

The V call is TRBV6-5, the J call TRBJ1-1, with TRBD1 identical over 11 bases. V was pared by 6 bases and J by 1 base, with 4 bases of the junction left unmatched. The CDR3 is 15 amino acids. Germline V gives CDR1 MNHEY, CDR2 SVGAGI. The DNA for the CDR3 is TGTGCCAGCAGAGGGACAGGGGGAGGGAACACTGAAGCTTTCTTT. Translated, it gives CASRGTGGGNTEAFF.

The rearrangement uses TRBV25-1 and TRBJ2-4, with D possibly matching TRBD1 (5 bases). Trimming removed 8 bases at V and 16 bases at J, with 21 bases between. The germline gives CDR1 MGHDK, CDR2 SYGVNS. This CDR3 is built from 12 residues. CDR3 DNA: TGTGCCAGCCACAAGGGGCAGGGCCGATTTTACTTC. This codes for CASHKGQGRFYF.

This clone was observed a handful of times. This chain connects TRBV29-1 to TRBJ2-7, with TRBD1 identical over 8 bases. CDR3 size: 12 residues. The germline gives CDR1 SQVTM, CDR2 ANQGSEA. J was trimmed by 1 base and V by 6 bases; bases with no gene match: 2. This CDR3 is CSVTGDSYEQYF. In nucleotides, the CDR3 is TGCAGCGTGACAGGGGATTCCTACGAGCAGTACTTC.